The 20 T cell receptor beta chains in this list originate from one sample, sequenced in a study of T cells in women clearing cervical HPV infection (dated by TCRdb to the late 2010s). Preparation of the library involved the immunoSEQ multiplex PCR assay. The table was pulled from immuneACCESS by TCRdb, which kept in-frame rearrangements only. Such tables lose some clones; where checked, under half of the loss comes from unresolved V genes, and the rest has no known cause. The table for this sample lists roughly 22,000 clones. 3% to 4% of the sample comes from the top ten. Sequencing was performed on blood buffy coat. The receptors derive from a woman aged 18-70 years with a cervical HPV16 infection that either progressed to CIN3+ or cleared (not recorded which).

A word on this clone: The read ends 3 residues shy of where the CDR3 ends; the end is completed using the germline J gene. The rearrangement links TRBV11-2 to TRBJ2-3, with D uncertain. The CDR3 extends over 13 amino acids. Germline V gene lookup returns CDR1 SGHAT and CDR2 FQNNGV. Trimming left V 2 bases short and J 1 base short, with 4 bases between. CDR3 sequence: CASSLQGTDTQYF. Incomplete CDR3 DNA: TGTGCCAGCAGCTTACAGGGCACAGATACG.

Concerning this clone: The read falls 3 residues short of the CDR3 end, and the missing part is taken from the germline J gene. This chain uses TRBV6-1 with TRBJ2-7, with D possibly being TRBD2 (6 bases). V was clipped by 1 base and J by 3 bases, with 13 bases between them. Germline V gene sequence: CDR1 MNHNS, CDR2 SASEGT. This CDR3 has 15 amino acids. CDR3 DNA (partial): TGTGCCAGCAGTGAAGTAGGCGGGAAGATCTACGAG. Translated, it gives CASSEVGGKIYE. The CDR3 reads in full as CASSEVGGKIYEQYF.

As regards this clone: The read ends 3 residues before the CDR3 terminus; that terminus is restored from the germline J gene. The gene calls are TRBV7-8 and TRBJ2-1; 13 nucleotides align to TRBD2. Germline V gene sequence: CDR1 SGHVS, CDR2 FQNEAQ. The CDR3 has 15 residues. The V gene end was trimmed by 3 bases and the J gene end by 8 bases; junction bases not matched to a gene: 4. CDR3 DNA (partial): TGTGCCAGCAGCTTTAGACTAGCGGGAGGAGATGAG. Protein product: CASSFRLAGGDE. The full CDR3 reads CASSFRLAGGDEQFF. The full variable domain, with the rest looked up from reference TRBV7-8 and TRBJ2-1, is GAGVSQSPRYKVAKRGQDVALRCDPISGHVSLFWYQQALGQGPEFLTYFQNEAQLDKSGLPSDRFFAERPEGSVSTLKIQRTQQEDSAVYLCASSFRLAGGDEQFFGPGTRLTVL.

With regard to this clone: The CDR3 end is not reached by the read, which stops 3 residues before it; the germline J gene fills it in. This chain uses TRBV7-8 with TRBJ1-2; 7 bases line up with TRBD1. J lost 3 bases, V lost 5 bases, and 9 bases had no gene match. The CDR3 has 15 residues. The germline V gene encodes CDR1 SGHVS and CDR2 FQNEAQ. The part of the CDR3 DNA that was read is TGTGCCAGCAGCCCGAGACAGGGACCCTACTATGGC. Protein sequence: CASSPRQGPYYG. The whole CDR3 sequence is CASSPRQGPYYGYTF.

With respect to this clone: The read halts 3 residues ahead of the CDR3 end, with the missing end drawn from the germline J gene. The chain carries TRBV30 and TRBJ2-3, with 10 bases lining up with TRBD1. From germline, CDR1 is GTSNPN and CDR2 SVGIG (reference sequence). The CDR3 covers 14 residues. The V gene end was trimmed by 7 bases and the J gene end by 3 bases; junction bases not matched to a gene: 7. The sequenced part of the CDR3 DNA is TGTGCCTCAAGGGACAGGGGTGGGACAGATACG. Its protein is CASRDRGGTDT. The complete CDR3 reads CASRDRGGTDTQYF.

On this clone: Read coverage stops 3 residues before the CDR3 terminus; the germline J gene supplies the remainder. The V call is TRBV6-1, the J call TRBJ1-4; the D gene is possibly TRBD1 (5 bases). The CDR3 extends over 16 amino acids. Germline lookup yields CDR1 MNHNS and CDR2 SASEGT. V was cut by 3 bases and J by 3 bases, with 14 bases left in between. Incomplete CDR3 DNA: TGTGCCAGCAGTGATCTACCCAGGGATCCTAATGAAAAA. Protein sequence: CASSDLPRDPNEK. The entire CDR3 protein is CASSDLPRDPNEKLFF.

With regard to this clone: The read comes to an end 3 residues before the CDR3 does, leaving the germline J gene to fill in the end. The V and J genes are TRBV5-1 and TRBJ1-2; 7 bases align to TRBD1. J lost 2 bases, V lost 3 bases, and 4 bases had no gene match. There are 14 residues in the CDR3. In germline, CDR1 is SGHRS, CDR2 YFSETQ. CDR3 sequence: CASSSAGQNYGYTF. CDR3 DNA (partial): TGCGCCAGCAGCTCGGCGGGACAGAACTATGGC.

This clone counts as medium-sized by frequency. The DNA ends 3 residues before the CDR3 does, and the rest of the CDR3 is filled in from the germline J gene. V and J are TRBV30 and TRBJ2-2; D might be TRBD1 (5 bases). Trimming removed 1 base at V and 3 bases at J, with 6 bases between. Germline V gene data show CDR1 as GTSNPN and CDR2 as SVGIG (reference sequence). The CDR3 length is 13 residues. The CDR3 is CAWSEGDTGELFF. The DNA read from the CDR3 is TGTGCCTGGAGTGAAGGGGACACCGGGGAG.

Concerning this clone itself: The missing CDR3 end, 3 residues past where the read stops, is filled in from the germline J gene. The J gene is TRBJ2-5, the V gene TRBV28; the D gene is possibly TRBD1 (5 bases). The CDR3 covers 14 residues. CDR1 and CDR2 (germline): MDHEN, SYDVKM. The V end lost 3 bases, the J end lost 1 base, and 9 bases lay between the germline ends. The covered CDR3 bases are TGTGCCAGCAGTTTTGGACACATCCAAGAGACC. Protein: CASSFGHIQET. The CDR3, in full, reads CASSFGHIQETQYF. The full variable domain, its missing parts supplied by reference TRBV28 and TRBJ2-5, is DVKVTQSSRYLVKRTGEKVFLECVQDMDHENMFWYRQDPGLGLRLIYFSYDVKMKEKGDIPEGYSVSREKKERFSLILESASTNQTSMYLCASSFGHIQETQYFGPGTRLLVL.

Concerning this clone itself: The read terminates 3 residues before the CDR3 end, so the remaining end is supplied by the germline J gene. The genes are TRBV5-1 and TRBJ2-1; TRBD2 matches at 11 bases. This CDR3 has 17 amino acids. The junction had 8 bases not matched to a gene; V was cut back by 3 bases and J by 3 bases. The V gene's germline CDR1 is SGHRS and CDR2 YFSETQ. The CDR3 is CASSWGPGTSGYNEQFF. The CDR3 DNA, read in part, is TGCGCCAGCAGCTGGGGACCCGGGACTAGCGGCTACAATGAG. The whole variable domain, remainder taken from reference TRBV5-1 and TRBJ2-1, is KAGVTQTPRYLIKTRGQQVTLSCSPISGHRSVSWYQQTPGQGLQFLFEYFSETQRNKGNFPGRFSGRQFSNSRSEMNVSTLELGDSALYLCASSWGPGTSGYNEQFFGPGTRLTVL.

Note on this clone: With the read ending 3 residues before the CDR3 end, the germline J gene is used to fill in that end. The rearrangement links TRBV5-1 to TRBJ1-6; 7 bases map to TRBD1. The CDR3 runs 14 residues. V shed 6 bases and J 5 bases; nucleotides not matched to a gene: 5. Germline-derived CDR1 and CDR2 are SGHRS and YFSETQ. CDR3 loop: CASTPGQDNSPLHF. Incomplete CDR3 DNA: TGCGCCAGCACGCCCGGACAGGATAATTCACCC.

With respect to this clone: The sequence runs out 3 residues before the end of the CDR3; the remainder is reconstructed from the germline J gene. The chain combines TRBV2 with TRBJ2-2; 13 bases are shared with TRBD2. The CDR3 has 15 residues. Germline trimming cut 6 bases from V and 7 bases from J; bases unmatched to any gene: 5. The V gene's germline CDR1 is SNHLY and CDR2 FYNNEI. This CDR3 reads CASRGLAGSYGELFF. Incomplete CDR3 DNA: TGTGCCAGCAGGGGACTAGCGGGATCGTACGGGGAG.

In regard to this clone: The read terminates 3 residues before the CDR3 end, so the remaining end is supplied by the germline J gene. The chain links TRBV12-3 or TRBV12-4 to TRBJ2-5, with 7 positions matching TRBD2. The CDR3 consists of 15 residues. The V segment lost 3 bases and the J segment 2 bases; nucleotides outside the gene matches: 6. The CDR3 protein is CASSLVLAAQETQYF. CDR3 bases read: TGTGCCAGCAGTTTGGTCCTAGCGGCTCAAGAGACC.

On this clone: The read finishes 3 residues shy of the CDR3 end, and the germline J gene is used to complete it. The rearrangement links TRBV7-2 to TRBJ1-5, with TRBD1 identical over 8 bases. Germline V CDR1 and CDR2: SGHTA, FQGNSA. The CDR3 is 15 residues long. V shed 5 bases, J shed 8 bases, and the junction held 11 bases outside the gene matches. The sequenced CDR3 bases are TGTGCCAGCAGCATAAGTCCGGGACAGGAGAAGCCC. Protein sequence: CASSISPGQEKP. The full CDR3 protein is CASSISPGQEKPQHF.

Details on this clone: Read sequence stops 3 residues before the CDR3 end, and the germline J gene provides the missing end. The chain joins TRBV4-2 to TRBJ1-1; 10 bases match TRBD1. Looked up from germline, CDR1 is LGHNA and CDR2 is YNFKEQ. V trimming: 0 bases; J trimming: 1 base; junction bases outside the gene matches: 2. The CDR3 is 16 residues long. The sequenced part of the CDR3 DNA is TGTGCCAGCAGCCAAGAAGGGGACAGGGGGAACACTGAA. Residues: CASSQEGDRGNTE. The full CDR3 reads CASSQEGDRGNTEAFF.

In the case of this clone: The CDR3 extends 3 residues past the end of the read, so its final part is completed from the germline J gene. V and J are TRBV19 and TRBJ2-2; possibly TRBD1 for D (7 bases). The ends were cut back, 10 bases at V and 5 bases at J, with 14 bases in the middle. Per germline, CDR1 LNHDA and CDR2 SQIVND (reference sequence). The CDR3 length is 13 residues. CDR3 region: CAIATGRTGELFF. The part of the CDR3 DNA that was read is TGTGCCATCGCGACAGGGAGGACCGGGGAG.

With respect to this clone: The read stops 3 residues short of the end of the CDR3; the missing end is completed from the germline J gene. The chain links TRBV20-1 to TRBJ1-3, with TRBD1 matching 9 bases. With V trimmed by 5 bases and J by 2 bases, 7 bases remained unmatched. CDR1 and CDR2 (germline): DFQATT, SNEGSKA (reference sequence). The CDR3 is made up of 15 amino acids. The chain's CDR3 is CSAQSGTGPGNTIYF. The sequenced part of the CDR3 DNA is TGCAGTGCTCAATCCGGGACAGGGCCTGGAAACACC.

Turning to this clone: Read data end 3 residues before the CDR3 end; the end is taken from the germline J gene. The rearrangement uses TRBV29-1 and TRBJ1-5; 7 positions match TRBD1. CDR1 is SQVTM, CDR2 ANQGSEA, per germline. This CDR3 has 13 residues. V shed 2 bases, J shed 7 bases, and the junction held 5 bases outside the gene matches. CDR3 bases read: TGCAGCGTTGAAACAGGGGAAGGGCAGCCC. Translated, it gives CSVETGEGQP. The full-length CDR3 reads as CSVETGEGQPQHF.

On this clone: Sequencing ends 3 residues short of the CDR3 end; the germline J gene provides the rest. This chain links TRBV7-2 with TRBJ2-3, with 10 bases that match TRBD2. The V gene end was trimmed by 0 bases and the J gene end by 4 bases; junction bases not matched to a gene: 7. Germline V CDR1 and CDR2: SGHTA, FQGNSA. CDR3 length equals 17 residues. CDR3 loop: CASSLAGAGGHPDTQYF. CDR3 DNA (partial): TGTGCCAGCAGCTTAGCGGGAGCGGGAGGGCACCCAGATACG. The full variable domain, in which reference TRBV7-2 and TRBJ2-3 provide the parts outside the CDR3, is GAGVSQSPSNKVTEKGKDVELRCDPISGHTALYWYRQSLGQGLEFLIYFQGNSAPDKSGLPSDRFSAERTGGSVSTLTIQRTQQEDSAVYLCASSLAGAGGHPDTQYFGPGTRLTVL.

Comments on this clone: The CDR3 is cut off 3 residues early in the read; its end comes from the germline J gene. The chain combines TRBV24-1 with TRBJ1-5, with D tentatively TRBD1 (5 bases). CDR3 length: 17 amino acids. CDR1 is KGHDR, CDR2 SFDVKD, per germline. The germline V and J ends were trimmed by 3 bases and 5 bases, with 19 bases remaining between them. CDR3 region: CATSDIWAGKGDQPQHF. CDR3 DNA, as far as it was read: TGTGCCACCAGTGATATATGGGCAGGTAAAGGGGATCAGCCC.